These 6 T cell receptor beta chains were all obtained from the same sample, sequenced in a study of blood T cell repertoires in COVID-19. Sequencing was performed with immunoSEQ multiplex PCR; in TCRdb, only in-frame clones are kept and a portion is missing. This table has under 85,000 clones, over 75% appearing once. Sequenced sample: peripheral blood. These receptors were collected from a man between 50 and 59 years old with acute or convalescent COVID-19.

The rearrangement joins TRBV19 to TRBJ1-1, with D unresolved. The V end lost 1 base, the J end lost 5 bases, and 17 bases lay between the germline ends. The CDR3 has 16 residues. Germline V gene sequence: CDR1 LNHDA, CDR2 SQIVND (reference sequence). DNA of the CDR3: TGTGCCAGTAGTATAGGGGCAGGTACGATCCAAACTGAAGCTTTCTTT. The encoded protein is CASSIGAGTIQTEAFF.

The rearrangement joins TRBV4-3 to TRBJ2-1; tentative D call: TRBD1 (6 bases). V dropped 0 bases and J dropped 0 bases, with 9 bases sitting between them. The CDR3 sequence is 16 residues long. CDR1 is LGHNA and CDR2 is YSLEER in the germline V gene. CDR3 in DNA: TGCGCCAGCAGCCAAGAAACAGGGAGCTCCTACAATGAGCAGTTCTTC. Its translation is CASSQETGSSYNEQFF.

The V gene is TRBV25-1, the J gene TRBJ2-1; 9 nucleotides line up with TRBD2. Germline loops: CDR1 MGHDK, CDR2 SYGVNS. The V gene end was trimmed by 4 bases and the J gene end by 4 bases; junction bases not matched to a gene: 5. This CDR3 has 15 residues. This chain's CDR3 is CASSVASGNYNEQFF. The CDR3 DNA follows: TGTGCCAGCAGTGTGGCTAGCGGGAATTACAATGAGCAGTTCTTC.

The V gene is TRBV30, the J gene TRBJ1-6; D is possibly TRBD1 (5 bases). The CDR3 has 16 amino acids. Germline CDR1 reads GTSNPN; CDR2 reads SVGIG (reference sequence). V shed 6 bases and J shed 1 base, with 16 bases lying between them. CDR3 bases: TGTGCCTGTTCTATAGCAGGGTCATCCTATAATTCACCCCTCCACTTT. It specifies CACSIAGSSYNSPLHF.

V usage is TRBV7-2 and J usage is TRBJ2-5; 15 bases line up with TRBD2. Per the germline V gene, CDR1 is SGHTA and CDR2 is FQGNSA. V dropped 5 bases and J dropped 4; count of bases not matched to a gene: 5. There are 16 residues in the CDR3. The CDR3 is CASSEGLAGGLETQYF. The CDR3 DNA reads as TGTGCCAGCAGCGAAGGACTAGCGGGGGGGCTAGAGACCCAGTACTTC.

The J gene is TRBJ2-5, the V gene TRBV5-8; TRBD2 matches 8 bases. This CDR3 is 12 amino acids long. J gave up 5 bases and V 9 bases, and 6 bases lay outside the gene matches. Per germline, CDR1 SGHTS and CDR2 YDEGEE. The CDR3 spells CATRGGLETQYF. The CDR3 bases are TGTGCCACTCGGGGGGGGCTGGAGACCCAGTACTTC.